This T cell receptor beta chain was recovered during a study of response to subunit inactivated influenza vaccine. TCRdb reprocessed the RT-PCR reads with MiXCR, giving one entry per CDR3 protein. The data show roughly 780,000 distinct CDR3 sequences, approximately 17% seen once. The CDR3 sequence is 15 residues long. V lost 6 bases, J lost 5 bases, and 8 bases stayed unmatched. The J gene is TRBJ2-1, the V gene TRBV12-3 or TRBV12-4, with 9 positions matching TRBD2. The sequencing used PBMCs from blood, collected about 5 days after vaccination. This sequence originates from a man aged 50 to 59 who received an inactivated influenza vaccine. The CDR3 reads CASSTRAGGHNEQFF. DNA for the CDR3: TGTGCCAGCAGCACCCGAGCGGGGGGACACAATGAGCAGTTCTTC.